These 11 T cell receptor beta chains were sequenced from one sample in a study of CD8 T cells in ankylosing spondylitis. TCRdb re-analysed the 5' RACE reads in MiXCR, keeping a single row per CDR3 protein. This sample has 220,000 or so distinct CDR3 sequences; roughly a tenth occur once, and the top ten carry 21%. The source material was blood, either unsorted or a sorted T cell fraction (not recorded which). These receptors came from a male donor with ankylosing spondylitis or in good health (not recorded which).

This clonotype has at least ten counts. The chain uses TRBV28 and TRBJ1-5; 12 bases align to TRBD1. The CDR3 has 15 residues. Losses at the gene ends were 6 bases for V and 6 bases for J; bases not matched to a gene: 6. In germline, CDR1 is MDHEN, CDR2 SYDVKM. The DNA for the CDR3 is TGTGCCAGCAGCTTGGGACAGGGGGCGCGTCAGCCCCAGCATTTT. It codes for CASSLGQGARQPQHF.

The chain couples TRBV20-1 to TRBJ2-7; D call uncertain. The V gene's germline CDR1 is DFQATT and CDR2 SNEGSKA (reference sequence). The CDR3 length is 14 residues. The germline V and J ends were trimmed by 3 bases and 2 bases, with 14 bases remaining between them. CDR3 region: CSASVVVATYEQYF. As DNA, the CDR3 is TGCAGTGCTAGCGTCGTGGTCGCAACCTACGAGCAGTACTTC.

There are a few counts of this clonotype. The J gene is TRBJ1-5, the V gene TRBV30; TRBD1 aligns across 7 bases. Germline CDR1 and CDR2: GTSNPN and SVGIG (reference sequence). CDR3 size: 13 residues. Trimming cost V 1 base and J 5 bases; bases outside gene matches: 2. The DNA for the CDR3 is TGTGCCTGGAGTGGACAGGGTTATCAGCCCCAGCATTTT. This encodes CAWSGQGYQPQHF.

The table lists this clonotype with many counts. This chain uses TRBV12-3 or TRBV12-4 with TRBJ1-5; D uncertain. Trimming removed 3 bases at V and 3 bases at J, with 9 bases between. The CDR3 covers 14 residues. The CDR3 spells CASSFLQHNQPQHF. DNA of the CDR3: TGTGCCAGCAGTTTTTTGCAGCACAATCAGCCCCAGCATTTT.

This clonotype has just one count. This chain links TRBV2 with TRBJ1-6; no firm D call. Germline V gives CDR1 SNHLY, CDR2 FYNNEI. The V gene lost 8 bases and the J gene lost 0 bases, with 23 bases spanning the gap. The CDR3 length is 19 residues. The CDR3 is CASCADVRRGSSYNSPLHF. CDR3 bases: TGTGCCAGCTGCGCCGATGTGAGGCGGGGAAGCTCCTATAATTCACCCCTCCACTTT.

This clonotype was seen many times. The V gene is TRBV12-3 or TRBV12-4, the J gene TRBJ2-5; 8 positions match TRBD1. This CDR3 comprises 14 residues. After removal of 6 bases from V and 1 base from J, the junction contained 4 bases not matched to a gene. The chain's CDR3 is CASRGTGLQETQYF. CDR3 coding DNA: TGTGCCAGCAGGGGGACAGGTCTCCAAGAGACCCAGTACTTC.

This clonotype was seen ten or more times. The V gene is TRBV5-1, the J gene TRBJ2-1, with 15 bases aligning to TRBD2. The CDR3 totals 15 residues. Trimming took 2 bases from V and 8 from J; bases not matched to a gene: 2. The germline CDR1 and CDR2 sequences are SGHRS and YFSETQ. CDR3 bases: TGCGCCAGCAGCTTCGGACTAGCGGGGGGGTATGAGCAGTTCTTC. Amino acid sequence: CASSFGLAGGYEQFF.

This clonotype was counted between two and nine times. The V call is TRBV18, the J call TRBJ2-7; maybe TRBD1 (5 bases). The V end was cut by 3 bases, the J end by 0 bases, with 9 bases between. Germline V gene data show CDR1 as KGHSH and CDR2 as LQKENI. The CDR3 is made up of 14 amino acids. DNA of the CDR3: TGTGCCAGCTCACCCGCAGGGCTCTCCTACGAGCAGTACTTC. It specifies CASSPAGLSYEQYF.

This clonotype has a count of ten or more. J is TRBJ2-1 and V is TRBV7-2; TRBD2 aligns across 10 bases. Germline trimming cut 1 base from V and 9 bases from J; bases unmatched to any gene: 9. CDR3 length equals 16 residues. CDR1 and CDR2 from the germline V gene are SGHTA and FQGNSA. In DNA form, the CDR3 reads TGTGCCAGCAGCTTAGGACTAGCGGGCGCGTCATCTGAGCAGTTCTTC. This sequence encodes CASSLGLAGASSEQFF.

This clonotype was seen at least ten times. The J gene is TRBJ2-1, the V gene TRBV20-1; D may be TRBD1 or TRBD2 (6 bases each). CDR3 length: 14 residues. Trimming took 3 bases from V and 5 from J, leaving 14 bases between them. Germline assignment: CDR1 DFQATT and CDR2 SNEGSKA (reference sequence). DNA for the CDR3: TGCAGTGCTAGGGAGGGGGGCAGGGACAATGAGCAGTTCTTC. Translated, it gives CSAREGGRDNEQFF.

The table lists this clonotype with a few counts. The chain has TRBV21-1 and TRBJ2-1. TRBV21-1 is tagged as a pseudogene. CDR3 length: 11 amino acids. The DNA for the CDR3 is TGTGCCAGCACCGAGTACAATGAGCAGTTCTTC. This sequence encodes CASTEYNEQFF.